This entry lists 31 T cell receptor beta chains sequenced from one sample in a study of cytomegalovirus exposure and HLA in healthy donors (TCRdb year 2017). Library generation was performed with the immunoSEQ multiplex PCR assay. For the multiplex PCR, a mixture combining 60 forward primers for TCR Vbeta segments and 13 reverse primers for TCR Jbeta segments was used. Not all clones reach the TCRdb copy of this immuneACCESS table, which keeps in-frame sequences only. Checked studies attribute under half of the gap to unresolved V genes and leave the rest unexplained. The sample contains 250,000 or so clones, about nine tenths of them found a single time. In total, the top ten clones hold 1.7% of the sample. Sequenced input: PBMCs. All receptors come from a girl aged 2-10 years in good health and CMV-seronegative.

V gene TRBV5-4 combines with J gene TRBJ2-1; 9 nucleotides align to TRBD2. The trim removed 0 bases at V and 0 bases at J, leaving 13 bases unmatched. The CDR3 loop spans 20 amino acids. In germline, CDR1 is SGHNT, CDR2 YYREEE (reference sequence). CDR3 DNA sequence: TGTGCCAGCAGCTTGGCCTTTATGGTAGCGGGAGACAGCTCCTACAATGAGCAGTTCTTC. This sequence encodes CASSLAFMVAGDSSYNEQFF.

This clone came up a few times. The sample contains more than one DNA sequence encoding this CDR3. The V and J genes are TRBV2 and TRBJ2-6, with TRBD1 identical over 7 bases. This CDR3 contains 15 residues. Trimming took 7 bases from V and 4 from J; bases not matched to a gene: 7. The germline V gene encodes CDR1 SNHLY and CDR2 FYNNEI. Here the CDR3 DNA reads TGTGCCAGCAAGGCACAGGGGATCGGGGCCAACGTCCTGACTTTC. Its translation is CASKAQGIGANVLTF.

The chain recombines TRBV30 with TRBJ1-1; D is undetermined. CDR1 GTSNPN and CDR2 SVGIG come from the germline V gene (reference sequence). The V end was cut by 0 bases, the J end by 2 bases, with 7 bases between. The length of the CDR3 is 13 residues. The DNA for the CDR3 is TGTGCCTGGAGTGTACGAGGAAACACTGAAGCTTTCTTT. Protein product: CAWSVRGNTEAFF.

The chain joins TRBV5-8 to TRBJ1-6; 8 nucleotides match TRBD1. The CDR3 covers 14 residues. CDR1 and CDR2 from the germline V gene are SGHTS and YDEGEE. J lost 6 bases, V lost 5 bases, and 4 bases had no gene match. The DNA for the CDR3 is TGTGCCAGCAGGCTAGGACAGGGTAATTCACCCCTCCACTTT. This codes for CASRLGQGNSPLHF.

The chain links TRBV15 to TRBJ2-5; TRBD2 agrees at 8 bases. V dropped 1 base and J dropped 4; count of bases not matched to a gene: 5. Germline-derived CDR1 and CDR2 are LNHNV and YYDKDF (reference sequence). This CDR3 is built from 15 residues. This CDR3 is CATSRGFAGGETQYF. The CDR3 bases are TGTGCCACCAGCAGAGGGTTTGCGGGGGGAGAGACCCAGTACTTC.

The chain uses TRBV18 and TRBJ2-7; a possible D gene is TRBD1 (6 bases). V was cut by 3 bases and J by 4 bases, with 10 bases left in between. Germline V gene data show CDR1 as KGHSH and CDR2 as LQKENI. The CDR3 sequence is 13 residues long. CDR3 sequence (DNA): TGTGCCAGCTCACCGGACAGCTCTTACGAGCAGTACTTC. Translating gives CASSPDSSYEQYF. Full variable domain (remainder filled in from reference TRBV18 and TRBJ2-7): NAGVMQNPRHLVRRRGQEARLRCSPMKGHSHVYWYRQLPEEGLKFMVYLQKENIIDESGMPKERFSAEFPKEGPSILRIQQVVRGDSAAYFCASSPDSSYEQYFGPGTRLTVT.

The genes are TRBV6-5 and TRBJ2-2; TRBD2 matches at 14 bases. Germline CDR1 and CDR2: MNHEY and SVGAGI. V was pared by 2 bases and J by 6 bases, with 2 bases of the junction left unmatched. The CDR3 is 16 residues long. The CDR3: CASSYGGLAGAGELFF. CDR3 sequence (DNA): TGTGCCAGCAGTTACGGGGGACTAGCGGGAGCCGGGGAGCTGTTTTTT.

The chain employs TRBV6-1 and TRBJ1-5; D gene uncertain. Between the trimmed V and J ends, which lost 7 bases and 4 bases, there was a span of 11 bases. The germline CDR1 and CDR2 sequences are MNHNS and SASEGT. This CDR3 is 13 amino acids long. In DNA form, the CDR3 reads TGTGCCAGCACGGAGGAAGGGAATCAGCCCCAGCATTTT. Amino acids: CASTEEGNQPQHF.

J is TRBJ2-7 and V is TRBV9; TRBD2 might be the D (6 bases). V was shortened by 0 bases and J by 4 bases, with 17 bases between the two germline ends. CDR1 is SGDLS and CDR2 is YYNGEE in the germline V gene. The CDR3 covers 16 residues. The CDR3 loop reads CASSVGREMTHYEQYF. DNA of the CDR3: TGTGCCAGCAGCGTAGGGAGGGAAATGACCCATTACGAGCAGTACTTC.

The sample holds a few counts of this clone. The CDR3 region is CASSPFSGVIRYEQYF. Here the CDR3 DNA reads TGTGCCAGCTCACCTTTTTCGGGAGTCATTCGGTACGAGCAGTACTTC. The chain couples TRBV18 to TRBJ2-7; D is possibly TRBD2 (6 bases). V dropped 3 bases and J dropped 4 bases, with 19 bases sitting between them. Germline CDR1 and CDR2: KGHSH and LQKENI. The CDR3 extends over 16 amino acids.

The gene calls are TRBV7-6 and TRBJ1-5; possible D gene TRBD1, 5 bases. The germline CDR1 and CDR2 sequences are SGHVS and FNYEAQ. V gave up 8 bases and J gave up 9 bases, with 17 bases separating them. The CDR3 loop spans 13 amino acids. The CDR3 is CASGLGSGGPQHF. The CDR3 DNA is TGTGCCAGCGGTTTAGGGAGCGGGGGGCCCCAGCATTTT.

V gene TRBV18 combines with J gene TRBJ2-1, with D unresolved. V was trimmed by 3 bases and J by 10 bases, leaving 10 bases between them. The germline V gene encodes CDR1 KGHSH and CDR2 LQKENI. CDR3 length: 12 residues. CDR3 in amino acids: CASSPWRGEQFF. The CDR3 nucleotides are TGTGCCAGCTCACCTTGGAGAGGCGAGCAGTTCTTC.

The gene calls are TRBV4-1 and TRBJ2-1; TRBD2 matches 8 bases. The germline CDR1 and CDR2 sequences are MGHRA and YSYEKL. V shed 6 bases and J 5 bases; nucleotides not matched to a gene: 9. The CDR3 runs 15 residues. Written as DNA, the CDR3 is TGCGCCAGCAGTCCTCGAGCGGGGGAAGACAATGAGCAGTTCTTC. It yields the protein CASSPRAGEDNEQFF.

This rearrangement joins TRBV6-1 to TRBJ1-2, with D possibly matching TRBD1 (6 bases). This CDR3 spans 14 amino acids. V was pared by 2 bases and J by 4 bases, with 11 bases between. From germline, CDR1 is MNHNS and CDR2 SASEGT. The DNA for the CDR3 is TGTGCCAGCAGTGAACGGGGGGCCCTCTATGGCTACACCTTC. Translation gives CASSERGALYGYTF.

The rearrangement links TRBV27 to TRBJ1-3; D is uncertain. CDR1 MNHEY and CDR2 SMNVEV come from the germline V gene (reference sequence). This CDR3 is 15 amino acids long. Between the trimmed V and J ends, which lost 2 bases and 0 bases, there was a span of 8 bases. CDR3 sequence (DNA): TGTGCCAGCAGTTTAGCAGGCCCCTCTGGAAACACCATATATTTT. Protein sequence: CASSLAGPSGNTIYF.

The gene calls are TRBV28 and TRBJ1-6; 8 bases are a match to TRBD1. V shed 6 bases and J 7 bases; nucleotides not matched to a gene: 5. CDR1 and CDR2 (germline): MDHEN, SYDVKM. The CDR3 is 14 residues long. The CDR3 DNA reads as TGTGCCAGCAGATCGGACAGGGACAATTCACCCCTCCACTTT. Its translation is CASRSDRDNSPLHF.

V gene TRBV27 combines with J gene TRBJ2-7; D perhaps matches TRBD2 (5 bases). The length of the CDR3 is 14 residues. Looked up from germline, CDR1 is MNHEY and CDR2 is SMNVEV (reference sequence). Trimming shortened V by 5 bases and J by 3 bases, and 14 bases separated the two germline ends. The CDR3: CASSPLDFFYEQYF. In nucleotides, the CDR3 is TGTGCCAGCAGTCCCTTGGACTTTTTCTACGAGCAGTACTTC.

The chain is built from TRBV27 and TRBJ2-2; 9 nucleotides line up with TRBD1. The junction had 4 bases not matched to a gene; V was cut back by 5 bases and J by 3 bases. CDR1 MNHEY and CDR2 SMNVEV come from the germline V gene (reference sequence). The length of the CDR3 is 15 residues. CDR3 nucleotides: TGTGCCAGCAGTCGCCGGGACAGGGACACCGGGGAGCTGTTTTTT. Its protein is CASSRRDRDTGELFF.

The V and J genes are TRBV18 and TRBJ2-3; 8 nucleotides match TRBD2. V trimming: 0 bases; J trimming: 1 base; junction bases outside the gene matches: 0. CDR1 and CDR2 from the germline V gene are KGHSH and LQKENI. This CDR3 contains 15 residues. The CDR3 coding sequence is TGTGCCAGCTCACCACCAGCGGGGGGCACAGATACGCAGTATTTT. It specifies CASSPPAGGTDTQYF.

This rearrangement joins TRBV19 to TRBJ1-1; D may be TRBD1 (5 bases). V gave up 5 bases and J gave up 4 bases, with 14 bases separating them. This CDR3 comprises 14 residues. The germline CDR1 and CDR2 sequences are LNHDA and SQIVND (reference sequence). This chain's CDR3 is CASSSGIHSTEAFF. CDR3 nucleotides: TGTGCCAGTAGTTCAGGGATTCACAGCACTGAAGCTTTCTTT.

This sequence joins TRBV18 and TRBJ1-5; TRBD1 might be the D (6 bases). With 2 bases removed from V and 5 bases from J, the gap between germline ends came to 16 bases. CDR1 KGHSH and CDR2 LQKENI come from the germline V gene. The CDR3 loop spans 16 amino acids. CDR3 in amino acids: CASSPFGGTGHQPQHF. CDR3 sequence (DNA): TGTGCCAGCTCACCATTTGGGGGCACAGGGCATCAGCCCCAGCATTTT.

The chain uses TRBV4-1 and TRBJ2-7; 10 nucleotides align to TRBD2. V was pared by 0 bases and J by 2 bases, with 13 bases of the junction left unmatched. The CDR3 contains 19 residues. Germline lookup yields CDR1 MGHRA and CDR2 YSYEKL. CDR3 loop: CASSQEAPGTSANPYEQYF. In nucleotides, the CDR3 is TGCGCCAGCAGCCAAGAAGCCCCCGGGACTAGCGCTAACCCCTACGAGCAGTACTTC.

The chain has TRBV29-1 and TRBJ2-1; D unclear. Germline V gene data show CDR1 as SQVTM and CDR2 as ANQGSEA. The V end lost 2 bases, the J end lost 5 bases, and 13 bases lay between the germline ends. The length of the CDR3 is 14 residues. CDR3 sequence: CSVERRLGDNEQFF. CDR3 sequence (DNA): TGCAGCGTTGAACGTCGGCTAGGAGACAATGAGCAGTTCTTC.

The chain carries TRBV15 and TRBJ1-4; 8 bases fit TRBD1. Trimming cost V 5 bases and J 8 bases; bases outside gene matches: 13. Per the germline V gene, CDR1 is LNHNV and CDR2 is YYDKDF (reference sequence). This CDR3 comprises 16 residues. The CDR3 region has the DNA TGTGCCACCAGCGTACAACCAGGGGGCGGAGGGGAAAAACTGTTTTTT. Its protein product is CATSVQPGGGGEKLFF.

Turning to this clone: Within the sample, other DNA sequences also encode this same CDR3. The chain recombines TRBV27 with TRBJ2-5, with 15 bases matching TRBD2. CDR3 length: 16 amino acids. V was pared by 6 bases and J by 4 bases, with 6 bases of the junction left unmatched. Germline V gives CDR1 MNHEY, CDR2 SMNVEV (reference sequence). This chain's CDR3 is CASRRTSGGAGETQYF. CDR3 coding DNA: TGTGCCAGCAGAAGGACTAGCGGGGGGGCCGGAGAGACCCAGTACTTC.

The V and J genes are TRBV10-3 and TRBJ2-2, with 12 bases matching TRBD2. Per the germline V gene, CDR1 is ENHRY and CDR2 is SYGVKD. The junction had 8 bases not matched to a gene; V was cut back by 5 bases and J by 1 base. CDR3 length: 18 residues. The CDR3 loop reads CAISSTSGSSGNTGELFF. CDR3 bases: TGTGCCATCAGTTCGACTAGCGGGAGTAGCGGGAACACCGGGGAGCTGTTTTTT.

The CDR3 reads CASSPSGGADTDTQYF. In DNA, the CDR3 is TGTGCCAGCAGCCCGAGCGGGGGGGCCGACACAGATACGCAGTATTTT. The chain couples TRBV7-2 to TRBJ2-3; 10 nucleotides line up with TRBD2. The CDR3 runs to 16 residues. Germline V CDR1 and CDR2: SGHTA, FQGNSA. V shed 5 bases, J shed 2 bases, and the junction held 7 bases outside the gene matches.

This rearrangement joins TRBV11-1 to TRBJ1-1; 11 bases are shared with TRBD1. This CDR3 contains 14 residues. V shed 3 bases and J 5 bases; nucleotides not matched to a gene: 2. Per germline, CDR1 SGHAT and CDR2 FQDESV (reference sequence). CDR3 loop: CASSLDRGRTEAFF. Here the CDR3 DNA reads TGTGCCAGCAGCTTGGACAGGGGGCGGACTGAAGCTTTCTTT.

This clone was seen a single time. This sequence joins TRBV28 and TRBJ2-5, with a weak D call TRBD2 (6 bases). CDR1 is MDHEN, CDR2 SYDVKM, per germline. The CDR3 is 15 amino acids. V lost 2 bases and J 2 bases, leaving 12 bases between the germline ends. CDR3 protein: CASSLIGGGQETQYF. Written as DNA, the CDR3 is TGTGCCAGCAGTTTAATCGGGGGAGGTCAAGAGACCCAGTACTTC.

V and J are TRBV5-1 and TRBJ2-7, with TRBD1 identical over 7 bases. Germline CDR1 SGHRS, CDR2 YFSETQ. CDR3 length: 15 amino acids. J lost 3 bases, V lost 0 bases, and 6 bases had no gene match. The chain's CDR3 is CASSLARDRVYEQYF. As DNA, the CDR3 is TGCGCCAGCAGCTTGGCCCGGGACAGAGTCTACGAGCAGTACTTC.

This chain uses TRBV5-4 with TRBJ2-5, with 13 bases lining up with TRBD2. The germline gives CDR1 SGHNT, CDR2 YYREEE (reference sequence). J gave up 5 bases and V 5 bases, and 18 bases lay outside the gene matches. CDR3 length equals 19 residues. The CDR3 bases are TGTGCCAGCAGTAATGATCTGGGACTAGCGGGACTCGGCGGTGAGACCCAGTACTTC. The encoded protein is CASSNDLGLAGLGGETQYF.